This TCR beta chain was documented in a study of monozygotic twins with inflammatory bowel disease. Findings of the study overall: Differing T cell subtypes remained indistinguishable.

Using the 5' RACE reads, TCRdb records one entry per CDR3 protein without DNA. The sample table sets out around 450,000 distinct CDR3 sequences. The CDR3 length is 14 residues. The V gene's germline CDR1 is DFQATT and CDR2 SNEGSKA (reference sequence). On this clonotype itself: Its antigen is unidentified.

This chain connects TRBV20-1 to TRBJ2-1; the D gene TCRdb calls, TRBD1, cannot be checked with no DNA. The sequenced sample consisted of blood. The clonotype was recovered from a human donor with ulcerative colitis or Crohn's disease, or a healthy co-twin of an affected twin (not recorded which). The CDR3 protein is CSARLGGRSNEQFF.